This note documents a single TCR beta chain sequence. Use of 60 Vbeta and 13 Jbeta primers characterized the PCR. Some clones are missing from TCRdb's copy, which holds only in-frame ones; the method was immunoSEQ multiplex PCR. The sample lists around 100,000 clones, approximately 79% seen once, with approximately 4.3% in the top ten. The germline gives CDR1 SGHTA, CDR2 FQGTGA. There are 15 residues in the CDR3. The sample belongs to a study of cytomegalovirus exposure and HLA in healthy donors. The specimen sequenced was PBMCs. This chain uses TRBV7-3 with TRBJ2-5; 7 bases fit TRBD1. The J call may be incorrect, as the DNA end agrees better with TRBJ2-7. This TCR came from a man aged 50 or older in good health and CMV-seropositive. For the CDR3, the DNA is TGTGCCAGCAGCTTCACCACCGGACAGGACTACGAGCAGTACTTC. It yields the protein CASSFTTGQDYEQYF.